The clone carrying this T cell receptor beta chain was found many times. Every cDNA TCR molecule received its own unique molecular identifier. MiXCR was run by TCRdb on the 5' RACE reads, yielding one entry per CDR3 protein. The sample records about 6,100 distinct CDR3 sequences, under 15% being singletons. Regarding time point: sample taken at primary tumor resection. Tumor, nontumor lung or frozen PBMC supplied whole RNA that was sequenced unsorted. Samples were obtained from some 70 donors, all untreated early-stage non-small cell lung cancer patients. This specimen comes from a study of spatial heterogeneity in lung cancer. Study overall: Raw reads showed each unique TCR and UMI combination turning up more than ten times on average.

The CDR3 is 21 amino acids. This chain links TRBV12-2 with TRBJ2-4; TRBD1 is taken as the D call from the table, unchecked against the DNA. TRBV12-2 is reported as a pseudogene. This clonotype originated in a male donor with early-stage non-small cell lung cancer. The specimen comprised normal lung tissue next to the tumor, sampled at surgery. Here the CDR3 reads CASRFQVTGVSGLLTKNIQYF. For the CDR3, the DNA is TGTGCAAGTCGCTTCCAAGTTACAGGGGTTTCTGGCCTTCTAACCAAAAACATTCAGTACTTC.